Listed here are 15 T cell receptor beta chains from one sample, sequenced in a study of spatial heterogeneity in lung cancer. Antigen specificity for these receptors is unknown. TCRdb re-called the 5' RACE reads with MiXCR, one entry per CDR3 protein. There are around 19,000 distinct CDR3 sequences in the sample; 15% occur only once, and 30% to 40% lies in the top ten. Study observations and caveats: Intratumoral expanded alpha and beta TCR counts were found to track tumor mutation counts.

Noted time point: sample taken at primary tumor resection. Source: lung tumor tissue, taken at surgery. Receptors were obtained from a female donor with early-stage non-small cell lung cancer.

This clonotype has just a few counts. The chain combines TRBV10-3 with TRBJ2-3; 10 bases line up with TRBD2. The ends lost 4 bases at V and 5 bases at J; junction bases unmatched: 0. The CDR3 extends over 13 amino acids. Germline V gene data show CDR1 as ENHRY and CDR2 as SYGVKD. The CDR3 loop is CAISGLAGDTQYF. The CDR3 DNA reads TGTGCCATCAGTGGACTAGCGGGAGATACGCAGTATTTT.

V is TRBV11-1 and J is TRBJ2-5, with D possibly being TRBD2 (5 bases). Germline loops: CDR1 SGHAT, CDR2 FQDESV (reference sequence). V dropped 1 base and J dropped 7 bases, with 7 bases sitting between them. This CDR3 region has 12 residues. CDR3 bases: TGTGCCAGCAGCTTAGACCGGGGGACCCAGTACTTC. Encoded protein: CASSLDRGTQYF.

The chain uses TRBV7-2 and TRBJ2-3, with 10 nucleotides matching TRBD2. The CDR3 covers 17 residues. Germline V gene sequence: CDR1 SGHTA, CDR2 FQGNSA. J lost 3 bases, V lost 3 bases, and 9 bases had no gene match. The chain's CDR3 is CASSLGVAGGVTDTQYF. CDR3 bases: TGTGCCAGCAGCTTGGGGGTAGCGGGAGGAGTTACAGATACGCAGTATTTT.

The chain has TRBV20-1 and TRBJ2-1; TRBD2 might be the D (5 bases). This CDR3 has 15 residues. The ends were cut back, 0 bases at V and 1 base at J, with 10 bases in the middle. Germline CDR1 reads DFQATT; CDR2 reads SNEGSKA (reference sequence). In DNA, the CDR3 is TGCAGTGCTAGAGAGCCGGGAAGATCCTACAATGAGCAGTTCTTC. Amino acid sequence: CSAREPGRSYNEQFF.

CDR3: CAWSVRFGRTGSFHNEQFF. In DNA form, the CDR3 reads TGTGCCTGGAGTGTAAGGTTTGGGAGGACGGGCTCTTTTCACAATGAGCAGTTCTTC. The rearrangement uses TRBV30 and TRBJ2-1; D perhaps matches TRBD2 (6 bases). CDR3 length equals 19 residues. Germline values: CDR1 GTSNPN, CDR2 SVGIG (reference sequence). V lost 0 bases to trimming and J lost 5 bases, with 26 bases between them.

This clonotype counts as large. V gene TRBV18 combines with J gene TRBJ1-5, with D unclear. Trimming removed 3 bases at V and 3 bases at J, with 9 bases between. The CDR3 spans 14 residues. The germline V gene has CDR1 KGHSH and CDR2 LQKENI. CDR3 in DNA: TGTGCCAGCTCACCCGGACGGATCAATCAGCCCCAGCATTTT. This codes for CASSPGRINQPQHF.

The V gene is TRBV6-6, the J gene TRBJ2-7; D assignment may be TRBD1 or TRBD2 (5 bases each). Deletions cut 0 bases from V and 6 bases from J, with 15 bases between. The CDR3 has 15 amino acids. Germline V CDR1 and CDR2: MNHNY, SVGAGI (reference sequence). This CDR3 reads CASSYSGVLWGEQYF. The CDR3 DNA sequence: TGTGCCAGCAGTTACTCGGGGGTCCTGTGGGGCGAGCAGTACTTC.

The CDR3 nucleotides read TGTGCCAGCACCCCTATGGGGTCCAAGGAGCAGTTCTTC. It codes for CASTPMGSKEQFF. V usage is TRBV28 and J usage is TRBJ2-1; D uncertain. Germline V gives CDR1 MDHEN, CDR2 SYDVKM. V shed 7 bases and J shed 10 bases, with 17 bases lying between them. This CDR3 spans 13 amino acids.

The genes are TRBV5-1 and TRBJ2-7; D remains unclear. The CDR3 contains 15 residues. Germline assignment: CDR1 SGHRS and CDR2 YFSETQ. V was cut by 7 bases and J by 7 bases, with 24 bases left in between. The CDR3 region is CASASRTGPWGEQYF. The CDR3 DNA reads TGCGCCAGCGCATCGCGCACCGGCCCATGGGGTGAGCAGTACTTC.

Ten or more counts support this clonotype. The V and J genes are TRBV7-8 and TRBJ2-7; 8 positions agree with TRBD1. From germline, CDR1 is SGHVS and CDR2 FQNEAQ. The CDR3 runs 14 residues. The V and J ends lost 5 bases and 3 bases, in that order; junction bases with no gene match: 6. The CDR3 sequence: CASSVRDRNYEQYF. In nucleotides, the CDR3 is TGTGCCAGCAGCGTCCGGGACAGGAACTACGAGCAGTACTTC. The whole variable domain, filled in from reference TRBV7-8 and TRBJ2-7, reads GAGVSQSPRYKVAKRGQDVALRCDPISGHVSLFWYQQALGQGPEFLTYFQNEAQLDKSGLPSDRFFAERPEGSVSTLKIQRTQQEDSAVYLCASSVRDRNYEQYFGPGTRLTVT.

The V call is TRBV11-1, the J call TRBJ2-1; D unresolved. The CDR3 is 11 amino acids. V lost 5 bases to trimming and J lost 11 bases, with 10 bases between them. From germline, CDR1 is SGHAT and CDR2 FQDESV (reference sequence). The CDR3 sequence is CASSADWKQFF. The DNA of the CDR3 is TGTGCCAGCAGCGCAGACTGGAAGCAGTTCTTC.

Judged by abundance, this clonotype is large. The CDR3 DNA reads as TGCAGCGTTGAATGGTCCACCGGCAGGCAAGAGACCCAGTACTTC. Encoded protein: CSVEWSTGRQETQYF. The chain couples TRBV29-1 to TRBJ2-5, with D hard to call. The V end was cut by 2 bases, the J end by 2 bases, with 15 bases between. CDR1 SQVTM and CDR2 ANQGSEA come from the germline V gene. The CDR3 runs 15 residues.

This clonotype has at least ten counts. This chain links TRBV7-2 with TRBJ2-1; the D gene is possibly TRBD1 (7 bases). V lost 5 bases and J 0 bases, leaving 23 bases between the germline ends. The CDR3 is made up of 19 amino acids. Per the germline V gene, CDR1 is SGHTA and CDR2 is FQGNSA. The chain's CDR3 is CASSHDPRQGGSSYNEQFF. Written as DNA, the CDR3 is TGTGCCAGCAGCCACGACCCCCGTCAGGGGGGTAGCTCCTACAATGAGCAGTTCTTC. Combining the CDR3 with reference TRBV7-2 and TRBJ2-1 gives the whole variable domain GAGVSQSPSNKVTEKGKDVELRCDPISGHTALYWYRQSLGQGLEFLIYFQGNSAPDKSGLPSDRFSAERTGGSVSTLTIQRTQQEDSAVYLCASSHDPRQGGSSYNEQFFGPGTRLTVL.

This clonotype was detected many times. CDR3 amino acids: CATSRGLAGYGELFF. Written as DNA, the CDR3 is TGTGCCACCAGCAGAGGTCTAGCGGGGTACGGGGAGCTGTTTTTT. The J gene is TRBJ2-2, the V gene TRBV15; TRBD2 aligns across 9 bases. The CDR3 has 15 residues. Germline CDR1 and CDR2: LNHNV and YYDKDF (reference sequence). Losses at the gene ends were 1 base for V and 7 bases for J; bases not matched to a gene: 4.

The V and J genes are TRBV2 and TRBJ2-5; D uncertain. CDR1 and CDR2 from the germline V gene are SNHLY and FYNNEI. The V gene lost 7 bases and the J gene lost 3 bases, with 21 bases spanning the gap. The CDR3 sequence is 16 residues long. The DNA for the CDR3 is TGTGCCAGCAAAAAGGCATCGGCTCTTAATAAAGAGACCCAGTACTTC. The encoded protein is CASKKASALNKETQYF.